These 32 T cell receptor beta chains were sequenced from one sample in a study of cytomegalovirus exposure and HLA in healthy donors. PCR primers comprised 60 Vbeta and 13 Jbeta primers. Assay: immunoSEQ multiplex PCR; the TCRdb copy retains only in-frame clones and omits some. The sample contains approximately 140,000 clones, 70% to 80% of which appear only once. The sample consisted of PBMCs. The source of these receptors is a female donor in good health and CMV-seronegative.

This clone was seen just once. V gene TRBV13 combines with J gene TRBJ2-1; 14 bases line up with TRBD2. The CDR3 contains 16 residues. Trimming cost V 5 bases and J 8 bases; bases outside gene matches: 8. CDR1 and CDR2 from the germline V gene are PRHDT and FYEKMQ (reference sequence). This CDR3 is CASSPTSGRGADEQFF. The CDR3 DNA is TGTGCCAGCAGCCCGACTAGCGGGAGGGGTGCGGATGAGCAGTTCTTC. Full variable domain (rest looked up from reference TRBV13 and TRBJ2-1): AAGVIQSPRHLIKEKRETATLKCYPIPRHDTVYWYQQGPGQDPQFLISFYEKMQSDKGSIPDRFSAQQFSDYHSELNMSSLELGDSALYFCASSPTSGRGADEQFFGPGTRLTVL.

This chain links TRBV7-2 with TRBJ1-2; a weak D match, TRBD1 (5 bases). Trimming cost V 0 bases and J 5 bases, with 13 bases left between them. The CDR3 consists of 15 residues. Germline CDR1 and CDR2: SGHTA and FQGNSA. The CDR3 nucleotides are TGTGCCAGCAGCTTAGCTGGGGGGAAACTTTATGGCTACACCTTC. Its translation: CASSLAGGKLYGYTF.

This clone is a singleton in its sample. J is TRBJ2-2 and V is TRBV11-2; 7 bases are a match to TRBD2. With V trimmed by 3 bases and J by 5 bases, 3 bases remained unmatched. The CDR3 has 14 amino acids. CDR1 is SGHAT and CDR2 is FQNNGV in the germline V gene. The CDR3 loop is CASSFGLVTGELFF. CDR3 in DNA: TGTGCCAGCAGCTTCGGACTAGTGACCGGGGAGCTGTTTTTT.

Of note for this clone: One end of the junction is discordant with germline, which a read error may explain. V usage is TRBV20-1 and J usage is TRBJ1-2; D perhaps matches TRBD1 (6 bases). The germline V gene encodes CDR1 DFQATT and CDR2 SNEGSKA (reference sequence). The CDR3 covers 11 residues. CDR3 loop: CSAWRNRVFAF. The CDR3 bases are TGCAGTGCATGGAGGAACAGGGTGTTCGCCTTC.

Details on this clone: The junction departs from the called germline gene at one end, perhaps through a read error. This chain uses TRBV29-1 with TRBJ1-2; a weak D match, TRBD1 (6 bases). CDR3 length equals 13 residues. Germline loops: CDR1 SQVTM, CDR2 ANQGSEA. The DNA of the CDR3 is TGCAGCGTTGAGACAGGTCAAAACTATGGCTACCCCTTC. Translated, it gives CSVETGQNYGYPF. Full variable domain (missing parts from reference TRBV29-1 and TRBJ1-2): SAVISQKPSRDICQRGTSLTIQCQVDSQVTMMFWYRQQPGQSLTLIATANQGSEATYESGFVIDKFPISRPNLTFSTLTVSNMSPEDSSIYLCSVETGQNYGYPFGSGTRLTVV.

The V call is TRBV28, the J call TRBJ1-5; D possibly corresponds to TRBD1 (6 bases). Trimming removed 2 bases from V and 3 bases from J, with 17 bases in between. CDR3 length equals 17 residues. Germline CDR1 is MDHEN and CDR2 is SYDVKM. The CDR3: CASSLKPGHPFNQPQHF. In DNA, the CDR3 is TGTGCCAGCAGTTTAAAACCGGGACACCCCTTCAATCAGCCCCAGCATTTT.

The rearrangement links TRBV5-1 to TRBJ2-7; no clear D gene. Germline CDR1 is SGHRS and CDR2 is YFSETQ. CDR3 size: 12 residues. Trimming shortened V by 1 base and J by 2 bases, and 4 bases separated the two germline ends. In DNA, the CDR3 is TGCGCCAGCAGCTTGTTCGCCTACGAGCAGTACTTC. Translating gives CASSLFAYEQYF.

This chain joins TRBV5-1 and TRBJ2-3; D is possibly TRBD2 (6 bases). The CDR3 consists of 15 residues. Looked up from germline, CDR1 is SGHRS and CDR2 is YFSETQ. V shed 0 bases and J shed 1 base, with 9 bases lying between them. CDR3 loop: CASSLGGTRTDTQYF. The CDR3 nucleotides are TGCGCCAGCAGCTTGGGCGGGACTCGCACAGATACGCAGTATTTT.

In DNA form, the CDR3 reads TGTGCCAGCAGTTTATCCGGGGCCGGGGAGCTGTTTTTT. This encodes CASSLSGAGELFF. The chain uses TRBV27 and TRBJ2-2; weak D call: TRBD2 (5 bases). Germline lookup yields CDR1 MNHEY and CDR2 SMNVEV (reference sequence). The CDR3 consists of 13 residues. V was trimmed by 0 bases and J by 6 bases, leaving 5 bases between them.

This clone turned up a few times. The V gene is TRBV2, the J gene TRBJ1-4, with no clear D. The CDR3 has 12 amino acids. CDR1 SNHLY and CDR2 FYNNEI come from the germline V gene. Trimming stripped 6 bases from V and 8 bases from J, with 10 bases between. CDR3 nucleotides: TGTGCCAGCAGGCTGGACTGGGAAAAACTGTTTTTT. It is translated as CASRLDWEKLFF.

The chain combines TRBV6-5 with TRBJ2-7, with D possibly matching TRBD2 (6 bases). The CDR3 totals 14 residues. The V end was cut by 6 bases, the J end by 0 bases, with 12 bases between. Germline assignment: CDR1 MNHEY and CDR2 SVGAGI. CDR3 loop: CASRPPGVSYEQYF. CDR3 bases: TGTGCCAGCAGGCCTCCGGGGGTCTCCTACGAGCAGTACTTC.

The CDR3 spells CASSLSGGDEQYF. The CDR3 nucleotides are TGTGCCAGCAGCTTATCAGGGGGCGACGAGCAGTACTTC. The J gene is TRBJ2-7, the V gene TRBV7-2, with TRBD1 identical over 8 bases. This CDR3 is built from 13 residues. CDR1 and CDR2 from the germline V gene are SGHTA and FQGNSA. After removal of 2 bases from V and 5 bases from J, the junction contained 2 bases not matched to a gene.

The rearrangement joins TRBV6-4 to TRBJ1-2; D not resolved. V dropped 8 bases and J dropped 0 bases, with 10 bases sitting between them. CDR1 and CDR2 (germline): MRHNA, SNTAGT. This CDR3 has 13 residues. The CDR3 loop reads CASARDPNYGYTF. The CDR3 bases are TGTGCCAGCGCCCGAGATCCTAACTATGGCTACACCTTC.

Only one count was recorded for this clone. The J gene is TRBJ1-2, the V gene TRBV9; 7 nucleotides line up with TRBD1. Germline V lookup: CDR1 SGDLS, CDR2 YYNGEE. The V gene end was trimmed by 1 base and the J gene end by 7 bases; junction bases not matched to a gene: 16. CDR3 length equals 17 residues. CDR3 coding DNA: TGTGCCAGCAGCGTAATTGGAGGGGGCGGCAGGGATCGTGGCTACACCTTC. It codes for CASSVIGGGGRDRGYTF.

The chain carries TRBV29-1 and TRBJ2-1; D is perhaps TRBD1 (5 bases). Germline V gives CDR1 SQVTM, CDR2 ANQGSEA. The CDR3 has 13 amino acids. The V end lost 7 bases, the J end lost 6 bases, and 16 bases lay between the germline ends. The CDR3 nucleotides are TGCAGCGAGGCTCCGACAGCTTCCAATGAGCAGTTCTTC. Amino acid sequence: CSEAPTASNEQFF.

The rearrangement joins TRBV5-5 to TRBJ2-5; 7 nucleotides match TRBD2. This CDR3 is 14 amino acids long. J gave up 1 base and V 2 bases, and 2 bases lay outside the gene matches. Germline V gene sequence: CDR1 SGHKS, CDR2 YYEKEE (reference sequence). The CDR3 protein is CASSLWGGQETQYF. In nucleotides, the CDR3 is TGTGCCAGCAGCTTATGGGGGGGCCAAGAGACCCAGTACTTC.

Remarks on this clone: Different DNA sequences within this sample yield the same CDR3. The chain carries TRBV27 and TRBJ1-1, with no clear D. Germline CDR1 MNHEY, CDR2 SMNVEV (reference sequence). Trimming removed 0 bases from V and 1 base from J, with 3 bases in between. The CDR3 spans 13 residues. The CDR3 DNA is TGTGCCAGCAGTTTATCTCGGAACACTGAAGCTTTCTTT. Amino acid sequence: CASSLSRNTEAFF.

V is TRBV11-2 and J is TRBJ2-1, with D unresolved. Trimming left V 2 bases short and J 8 bases short, with 10 bases between. The CDR3 has 13 residues. CDR1 and CDR2 (germline): SGHAT, FQNNGV. CDR3 DNA: TGTGCCAGCAGCTTACTCCTTGCGGATGAGCAGTTCTTC. Its protein product is CASSLLLADEQFF.

The CDR3 coding sequence is TGTGCCAGTACCCCGGGACAGAACTATGGCTACACCTTC. Translation gives CASTPGQNYGYTF. The chain joins TRBV19 to TRBJ1-2, with 7 bases fitting TRBD1. Germline values: CDR1 LNHDA, CDR2 SQIVND (reference sequence). V lost 7 bases, J lost 2 bases, and 4 bases stayed unmatched. The CDR3 contains 13 residues.

In DNA, the CDR3 is TGCGCCAGCAGCCGCGAGGGGGTCACCGGGGAGCTGTTTTTT. Protein: CASSREGVTGELFF. The chain uses TRBV5-1 and TRBJ2-2; tentatively, D is TRBD1 (6 bases). The germline CDR1 and CDR2 sequences are SGHRS and YFSETQ. The CDR3 consists of 14 residues. V was shortened by 4 bases and J by 4 bases, with 11 bases between the two germline ends. Together with reference TRBV5-1 and TRBJ2-2, the CDR3 gives the full variable domain: KAGVTQTPRYLIKTRGQQVTLSCSPISGHRSVSWYQQTPGQGLQFLFEYFSETQRNKGNFPGRFSGRQFSNSRSEMNVSTLELGDSALYLCASSREGVTGELFFGEGSRLTVL.

This chain links TRBV4-3 with TRBJ1-5; D call uncertain. From germline, CDR1 is LGHNA and CDR2 YSLEER. Deletions cut 3 bases from V and 0 bases from J, with 6 bases between. The CDR3 is made up of 14 amino acids. The CDR3 region is CASSQARSNQPQHF. The CDR3 nucleotides are TGCGCCAGCAGCCAGGCCCGTAGCAATCAGCCCCAGCATTTT.

The chain joins TRBV30 to TRBJ2-5; 9 nucleotides match TRBD2. Germline V gene data show CDR1 as GTSNPN and CDR2 as SVGIG (reference sequence). The CDR3 totals 14 residues. J gave up 5 bases and V 2 bases, and 6 bases lay outside the gene matches. The CDR3 here is CAWSLPSGVETQYF. The DNA of the CDR3 is TGTGCCTGGAGTCTCCCTAGCGGGGTGGAGACCCAGTACTTC.

The V gene is TRBV27, the J gene TRBJ1-2, with D possibly TRBD1 on 6 matching bases. CDR3 size: 15 residues. Looked up from germline, CDR1 is MNHEY and CDR2 is SMNVEV (reference sequence). The V gene lost 5 bases and the J gene lost 5 bases, with 18 bases spanning the gap. The DNA for the CDR3 is TGTGCCAGCAGTGCCCAGAGGGGGGGAGGATATGGCTACACCTTC. This codes for CASSAQRGGGYGYTF.

The chain employs TRBV19 and TRBJ2-3, with D possibly TRBD2 on 6 matching bases. Germline CDR1 LNHDA, CDR2 SQIVND (reference sequence). V dropped 7 bases and J dropped 1 base, with 18 bases sitting between them. The CDR3 totals 16 residues. The CDR3 DNA follows: TGTGCCAGTATGGCTCCCCCCCAGCGGGGCACAGATACGCAGTATTTT. Translating it yields CASMAPPQRGTDTQYF.

The V and J genes are TRBV27 and TRBJ2-5, with 8 bases aligning to TRBD2. There are 17 residues in the CDR3. Germline-derived CDR1 and CDR2 are MNHEY and SMNVEV (reference sequence). The junction had 10 bases not matched to a gene; V was cut back by 3 bases and J by 1 base. The CDR3 spells CASSLSSGRYLQETQYF. CDR3 nucleotides: TGTGCCAGCAGTTTGTCTAGCGGGCGATACCTCCAAGAGACCCAGTACTTC.

This chain uses TRBV5-6 with TRBJ1-3, with D perhaps matching TRBD1 (5 bases). V lost 0 bases and J 8 bases, leaving 15 bases between the germline ends. The CDR3 loop spans 15 amino acids. CDR1 and CDR2 (germline): SGHDT, YYEEEE. The CDR3 loop is CASSLAVGKGHTIYF. As DNA, the CDR3 is TGTGCCAGCAGCTTGGCGGTCGGCAAGGGGCACACCATATATTTT. The variable domain in full, with the rest retrieved from reference TRBV5-6 and TRBJ1-3, is DAGVTQSPTHLIKTRGQQVTLRCSPKSGHDTVSWYQQALGQGPQFIFQYYEEEERQRGNFPDRFSGHQFPNYSSELNVNALLLGDSALYLCASSLAVGKGHTIYFGEGSWLTVV.

The chain couples TRBV30 to TRBJ1-5; 8 positions agree with TRBD1. This CDR3 spans 15 amino acids. Losses at the gene ends were 2 bases for V and 2 bases for J; bases not matched to a gene: 5. Germline-derived CDR1 and CDR2 are GTSNPN and SVGIG (reference sequence). The CDR3 reads CAWSLDRGGNQPQHF. Here the CDR3 DNA reads TGTGCCTGGAGTTTAGACAGGGGAGGCAATCAGCCCCAGCATTTT.

The rearrangement joins TRBV12-2 to TRBJ2-5; the table's D gene call, TRBD2, was not cross checked with the DNA. TRBV12-2 is an annotated pseudogene. The CDR3 sequence is 16 residues long. DNA for the CDR3: TGTGCAAGTCGCTCCACTAGCGGGGGGGTACAAGAGACCCAGTACTTC. Translating gives CASRSTSGGVQETQYF.

The J gene is TRBJ2-4, the V gene TRBV6-5; TRBD2 might be the D (5 bases). CDR1 and CDR2 from the germline V gene are MNHEY and SVGAGI. CDR3 length: 16 amino acids. V was shortened by 2 bases and J by 5 bases, with 16 bases between the two germline ends. The CDR3 sequence is CASSYTWTGSQNIQYF. CDR3 DNA sequence: TGTGCCAGCAGTTACACCTGGACGGGATCTCAAAACATTCAGTACTTC.

This clone was detected a few times. The chain is built from TRBV30 and TRBJ1-5, with a tentative D call TRBD1 (5 bases). The length of the CDR3 is 14 residues. Trimming took off 6 bases at V and 5 bases at J, with 17 bases between the two ends. Germline-derived CDR1 and CDR2 are GTSNPN and SVGIG (reference sequence). The CDR3 is CACLGTGGDQPQHF. CDR3 DNA sequence: TGTGCCTGCCTTGGGACCGGGGGAGATCAGCCCCAGCATTTT.

This chain connects TRBV10-2 to TRBJ2-1; D might be TRBD2 (6 bases). CDR3 length equals 12 residues. Deletions cut 6 bases from V and 6 bases from J, with 9 bases between. Germline V lookup: CDR1 WSHSY, CDR2 SAAADI. CDR3 amino acids: CASRATSNEQFF. Here the CDR3 DNA reads TGCGCCAGCAGGGCGACTAGCAATGAGCAGTTCTTC.

The CDR3 is CATSRDRGKTDTQYF. In DNA, the CDR3 is TGTGCCACCAGCAGAGACAGGGGTAAAACAGATACGCAGTATTTT. The rearrangement joins TRBV15 to TRBJ2-3; the D gene is possibly TRBD1 (6 bases). Trimming cost V 0 bases and J 3 bases, with 10 bases left between them. This CDR3 spans 15 amino acids. The germline V gene encodes CDR1 LNHNV and CDR2 YYDKDF (reference sequence).